Below are 26 T cell receptor beta chains sequenced from a single sample in a study of T cells in Graves' hyperthyroidism and ophthalmopathy. Using RNA transcripts as the source, TCR beta CDR3 regions were amplified. TCR CDR3 regions were first amplified by RT-PCR with HTBI primers. TCRdb independently ran MiXCR on the multiplex PCR reads; one entry per CDR3 protein. Of more than 600,000 distinct CDR3 sequences listed, about a sixth are singletons. The sequenced material came from blood. These receptors were obtained from a man younger than 35 with Graves' hyperthyroidism.

The genes are TRBV4-3 and TRBJ2-5; the D is unclear. V lost 2 bases to trimming and J lost 5 bases, with 15 bases between them. The germline CDR1 and CDR2 sequences are LGHNA and YSLEER. This CDR3 contains 15 residues. The chain's CDR3 is CASSQNPSRSETQYF. DNA of the CDR3: TGCGCCAGCAGCCAAAACCCTTCGCGGTCGGAGACCCAGTACTTC.

The chain has TRBV20-1 and TRBJ1-5; TRBD1 matches 7 bases. V gave up 2 bases and J gave up 1 base; unmatched junction bases: 2. The CDR3 contains 14 residues. Germline V gene sequence: CDR1 DFQATT, CDR2 SNEGSKA (reference sequence). CDR3 sequence: CSARKGASNQPQHF. CDR3 DNA: TGCAGTGCTAGAAAGGGGGCAAGCAATCAGCCCCAGCATTTT.

This clonotype was seen ten or more times. At one end the junction does not follow the germline gene, possibly because of a read error. The V gene is TRBV3-1, the J gene TRBJ1-4, with D unclear. This CDR3 region has 12 residues. Germline lookup yields CDR1 LGHDT and CDR2 YNNKEL (reference sequence). In nucleotides, the CDR3 is TGTGCCAGCAGCCAGCATAATGGAAAACTGTTTTTT. Residues: CASSQHNGKLFF.

The chain uses TRBV12-3 or TRBV12-4 and TRBJ1-5; D not certain. V lost 5 bases and J lost 0, with 14 bases in between. CDR3 length equals 16 residues. The CDR3 here is CASSERAAFSNQPQHF. The CDR3 region has the DNA TGTGCCAGCAGTGAAAGGGCAGCTTTTAGCAATCAGCCCCAGCATTTT.

This clonotype has a count of ten or more. The gene calls are TRBV10-3 and TRBJ2-7; 7 bases match TRBD1. Trimming took 3 bases from V and 3 from J; bases not matched to a gene: 5. CDR3 length: 14 residues. In germline, CDR1 is ENHRY, CDR2 SYGVKD. CDR3 residues: CAISDRGTIYEQYF. The CDR3 DNA reads TGTGCCATCAGTGACAGGGGGACGATCTACGAGCAGTACTTC.

Of note for this clonotype: It may be a read error: a sequence one base away is much more abundant. The chain is built from TRBV7-2 and TRBJ2-7; 7 bases fit TRBD1. The V gene's germline CDR1 is SGHTA and CDR2 FQGNSA. V lost 7 bases to trimming and J lost 2 bases; unmatched junction nucleotides: 8. The CDR3 consists of 14 residues. CDR3 protein: CASIPKTGPYEQYF. CDR3 bases: TGTGCCAGCATCCCAAAGACAGGGCCCTACGAGCAGTACTTC.

This clonotype has a count of ten or more. The V gene is TRBV7-9, the J gene TRBJ2-7, with D unclear. Germline CDR1 and CDR2: SEHNR and FQNEAQ (reference sequence). Trimming pared 2 bases from V and 5 bases from J, leaving 13 bases between. The CDR3 is 14 amino acids. CDR3 sequence reads: CASSLNLGRNEQYF. CDR3 coding DNA: TGTGCCAGCAGCTTAAATTTGGGTCGGAACGAGCAGTACTTC.

The rearrangement links TRBV4-1 to TRBJ2-2; 7 bases line up with TRBD1. CDR3 length equals 19 residues. Trimming took 2 bases from V and 0 from J; bases not matched to a gene: 12. Germline loops: CDR1 MGHRA, CDR2 YSYEKL. This CDR3 is CASSQRALVQGPNTGELFF. As DNA, the CDR3 is TGCGCCAGCAGCCAAAGGGCGTTGGTACAGGGGCCGAACACCGGGGAGCTGTTTTTT.

This clonotype was recorded a few times. The chain recombines TRBV5-8 with TRBJ1-2; D remains unclear. CDR1 and CDR2 (germline): SGHTS, YDEGEE. This CDR3 is built from 13 residues. Between the trimmed V and J ends, which lost 0 bases and 5 bases, there was a span of 8 bases. This chain's CDR3 is CASSLVVEYGYTF. The CDR3 nucleotides are TGTGCCAGCAGCTTGGTGGTGGAGTATGGCTACACCTTC.

This clonotype has ten or more counts. The V and J genes are TRBV6-6 and TRBJ2-7; 9 bases match TRBD1. V dropped 0 bases and J dropped 3; count of bases not matched to a gene: 3. Germline V gene data show CDR1 as MNHNY and CDR2 as SVGAGI (reference sequence). CDR3 size: 15 residues. The CDR3 DNA is TGTGCCAGCAGTTACTCGGACAGGGGCGGCTACGAGCAGTACTTC. Protein product: CASSYSDRGGYEQYF.

This clonotype has a handful of counts. This sequence joins TRBV5-1 and TRBJ1-5; 8 bases align to TRBD1. The CDR3 has 14 residues. The V gene's germline CDR1 is SGHRS and CDR2 YFSETQ. The J segment lost 7 bases and the V segment lost 5 bases, leaving 8 bases of the junction unmatched. CDR3 amino acids: CASSPDRAEQPQHF. CDR3 bases: TGCGCCAGCAGTCCGGACAGGGCTGAGCAGCCCCAGCATTTT. Filled out from reference TRBV5-1 and TRBJ1-5, the complete variable domain reads KAGVTQTPRYLIKTRGQQVTLSCSPISGHRSVSWYQQTPGQGLQFLFEYFSETQRNKGNFPGRFSGRQFSNSRSEMNVSTLELGDSALYLCASSPDRAEQPQHFGDGTRLSIL.

In this sample, this clonotype turned up a few times. This chain uses TRBV11-1 with TRBJ2-1; either TRBD1 or TRBD2 may supply D (6 bases each). The V gene lost 1 base and the J gene lost 3 bases, with 10 bases spanning the gap. The CDR3 sequence is 15 residues long. Germline lookup yields CDR1 SGHAT and CDR2 FQDESV (reference sequence). CDR3 region: CASSLEQGGYNEQFF. The CDR3 DNA is TGTGCCAGCAGCTTAGAACAGGGAGGCTACAATGAGCAGTTCTTC. The entire variable domain, with the rest obtained from reference TRBV11-1 and TRBJ2-1, is as follows: EAEVAQSPRYKITEKSQAVAFWCDPISGHATLYWYRQILGQGPELLVQFQDESVVDDSQLPKDRFSAERLKGVDSTLKIQPAELGDSAMYLCASSLEQGGYNEQFFGPGTRLTVL.

Of note for this clonotype: The junction departs from the called germline gene at one end, perhaps through a read error. The chain carries TRBV7-2 and TRBJ1-4; a weak D match, TRBD1 (6 bases). The CDR3 covers 14 residues. The germline gives CDR1 SGHTA, CDR2 FQGNSA. The CDR3 DNA reads TGTGCCAACAGCTGGGGGAGGGGGTCTGAAAAACTGTTTTTT. Translation gives CANSWGRGSEKLFF.

This clonotype occurred many times. V and J are TRBV2 and TRBJ2-3; TRBD1 aligns across 8 bases. The CDR3 runs to 16 residues. CDR1 and CDR2 (germline): SNHLY, FYNNEI. With V trimmed by 5 bases and J by 3 bases, 10 bases remained unmatched. The CDR3 DNA sequence: TGTGCCAGCAGTACGGACAGGGTTCATAAAACAGATACGCAGTATTTT. Protein sequence: CASSTDRVHKTDTQYF. The full variable domain, in which reference TRBV2 and TRBJ2-3 provide the parts outside the CDR3, is EPEVTQTPSHQVTQMGQEVILRCVPISNHLYFYWYRQILGQKVEFLVSFYNNEISEKSEIFDDQFSVERPDGSNFTLKIRSTKLEDSAMYFCASSTDRVHKTDTQYFGPGTRLTVL.

This clonotype was detected a few times. This chain joins TRBV7-9 and TRBJ1-2, with D possibly being TRBD1 (6 bases). V shed 4 bases and J shed 4 bases, with 10 bases lying between them. Germline values: CDR1 SEHNR, CDR2 FQNEAQ (reference sequence). This CDR3 contains 13 residues. CDR3 region: CASSWTDFYGYTF. DNA for the CDR3: TGTGCCAGCAGCTGGACAGATTTCTATGGCTACACCTTC. Based on the CDR3 plus reference TRBV7-9 and TRBJ1-2, the full variable domain is DTGVSQNPRHKITKRGQNVTFRCDPISEHNRLYWYRQTLGQGPEFLTYFQNEAQLEKSRLLSDRFSAERPKGSFSTLEIQRTEQGDSAMYLCASSWTDFYGYTFGSGTRLTVV.

This clonotype was seen at least ten times. The V call is TRBV18, the J call TRBJ2-3; D unclear. CDR3 length: 14 residues. Trimming took off 1 base at V and 0 bases at J, with 5 bases between the two ends. Germline V lookup: CDR1 KGHSH, CDR2 LQKENI. CDR3 loop: CASSPQDSTDTQYF. In nucleotides, the CDR3 is TGTGCCAGCTCACCACAAGATAGCACAGATACGCAGTATTTT.

The table lists this clonotype with a few counts. The rearrangement links TRBV6-2 or TRBV6-3 to TRBJ2-7, with 8 bases fitting TRBD1. V lost 2 bases to trimming and J lost 6 bases; unmatched junction nucleotides: 9. This CDR3 contains 15 residues. Germline V gene data show CDR1 as MNHEY and CDR2 as SVGEGT. The CDR3 coding sequence is TGTGCCAGCAGTTACGAAGTGATACAGGGGGGCGAGCAGTACTTC. Translated: CASSYEVIQGGEQYF.

This clonotype was detected only a few times. J is TRBJ1-5 and V is TRBV6-1; D uncertain. The CDR3 spans 15 residues. Germline loops: CDR1 MNHNS, CDR2 SASEGT. Trimming shortened V by 0 bases and J by 4 bases, and 10 bases separated the two germline ends. The CDR3 DNA sequence: TGTGCCAGCAGTGAAGCGCTTCGGGTGAATCAGCCCCAGCATTTT. The encoded protein is CASSEALRVNQPQHF.

This clonotype appeared a few times. V and J are TRBV7-9 and TRBJ1-4; 8 bases fit TRBD1. J lost 6 bases, V lost 5 bases, and 5 bases had no gene match. From germline, CDR1 is SEHNR and CDR2 FQNEAQ (reference sequence). The CDR3 is made up of 14 amino acids. This CDR3 reads CASSETGEDEKLFF. The CDR3 coding sequence is TGTGCCAGCAGCGAGACAGGGGAGGATGAAAAACTGTTTTTT.

V gene TRBV19 combines with J gene TRBJ2-1, with 8 bases lining up with TRBD1. The CDR3 is made up of 15 amino acids. Germline CDR1 LNHDA, CDR2 SQIVND (reference sequence). The V segment lost 1 base and the J segment 6 bases; nucleotides outside the gene matches: 5. CDR3 nucleotide sequence: TGTGCCAGTAGTATAGCCAGGGGGCTTGGCAATGAGCAGTTCTTC. Translated: CASSIARGLGNEQFF.

The sample holds a few counts of this clonotype. In nucleotides, the CDR3 is TGTGCCAGCAGTTTCCGGGGACAGGGCACAGATACGCAGTATTTT. It translates to CASSFRGQGTDTQYF. V gene TRBV12-3 or TRBV12-4 combines with J gene TRBJ2-3; TRBD1 agrees at 8 bases. V was clipped by 3 bases and J by 1 base; unmatched bases: 3. The CDR3 is made up of 15 amino acids.

The chain carries TRBV20-1 and TRBJ1-2, with D perhaps TRBD1 (6 bases). The CDR3 length is 15 residues. Germline assignment: CDR1 DFQATT and CDR2 SNEGSKA (reference sequence). The V and J ends lost 6 bases and 6 bases respectively, with 23 bases between them. The chain's CDR3 is CSALGTGLGANGYTF. As DNA, the CDR3 is TGCAGTGCCCTCGGTACGGGACTGGGGGCCAATGGCTACACCTTC.

This clonotype was seen more than once but under ten times. The chain combines TRBV9 with TRBJ2-2, with D possibly matching TRBD2 (6 bases). Germline V gene sequence: CDR1 SGDLS, CDR2 YYNGEE. Trimming left V 4 bases short and J 1 base short, with 14 bases between. This CDR3 contains 16 residues. CDR3 in amino acids: CASSSHPGENTGELFF. In DNA form, the CDR3 reads TGTGCCAGCAGCTCCCACCCGGGGGAGAACACCGGGGAGCTGTTTTTT.

This clonotype has ten or more counts. The chain employs TRBV7-3 and TRBJ2-3; D is undetermined. V lost 4 bases and J lost 1, with 12 bases in between. This CDR3 comprises 15 residues. CDR1 SGHTA and CDR2 FQGTGA come from the germline V gene. CDR3 sequence reads: CASSSNSGGTDTQYF. CDR3 bases: TGTGCCAGCAGCTCAAACTCCGGAGGCACAGATACGCAGTATTTT.

The chain uses TRBV20-1 and TRBJ1-2; the match to TRBD1 covers 9 bases. This CDR3 has 12 amino acids. Trimming cost V 6 bases and J 6 bases; bases outside gene matches: 5. Germline-derived CDR1 and CDR2 are DFQATT and SNEGSKA (reference sequence). For the CDR3, the DNA is TGCAGTGCGCGGACAGGGGTAAATGGCTACACCTTC. This gives the protein CSARTGVNGYTF.

This clonotype was seen only a few times. The chain combines TRBV3-1 with TRBJ2-5, with D tentatively TRBD1 or TRBD2 (5 bases each). CDR1 and CDR2 from the germline V gene are LGHDT and YNNKEL (reference sequence). The length of the CDR3 is 16 residues. Trimming took off 4 bases at V and 5 bases at J, with 20 bases between the two ends. The CDR3 loop is CASSLRPLPWGETQYF. The CDR3 nucleotides read TGTGCCAGCAGCCTCCGGCCCCTTCCTTGGGGGGAGACCCAGTACTTC.